This passage covers 18 T cell receptor beta chains from one sample sequenced in a study of blood T cell repertoires in COVID-19. Some clones are missing from TCRdb's copy, which holds only in-frame ones; the method was immunoSEQ multiplex PCR. This repertoire shows hundreds of thousands of clones, 75% to 90% found once; its top ten account for approximately 1.2%. Sample: PBMCs or T cells enriched from blood (not recorded which). The origin of the receptors is a man aged 25-45 years who had recovered from COVID-19.

This clone has just one count. The chain uses TRBV28 and TRBJ2-1; 7 nucleotides agree with TRBD1. Trimming removed 6 bases from V and 9 bases from J; junction bases left unmatched: 8. The CDR3 is made up of 13 amino acids. Germline V CDR1 and CDR2: MDHEN, SYDVKM. CDR3 nucleotide sequence: TGTGCCAGCAGCCTAACCGACAGGGTTGAGCAGTTCTTC. Its protein is CASSLTDRVEQFF. The full variable domain, in which reference TRBV28 and TRBJ2-1 provide the parts outside the CDR3, is DVKVTQSSRYLVKRTGEKVFLECVQDMDHENMFWYRQDPGLGLRLIYFSYDVKMKEKGDIPEGYSVSREKKERFSLILESASTNQTSMYLCASSLTDRVEQFFGPGTRLTVL.

This chain connects TRBV4-1 to TRBJ1-5; tentative D call: TRBD1 (6 bases). Deletions cut 3 bases from V and 2 bases from J, with 14 bases between. This CDR3 comprises 16 residues. The germline V gene encodes CDR1 MGHRA and CDR2 YSYEKL. The CDR3 sequence: CASSQLSAGGNQPQHF. DNA of the CDR3: TGCGCCAGCAGCCAGCTATCAGCAGGGGGCAATCAGCCCCAGCATTTT.

The V and J genes are TRBV14 and TRBJ1-6; D possibly corresponds to TRBD1 (5 bases). The germline CDR1 and CDR2 sequences are SGHDN and FVKESK. The CDR3 length is 13 residues. Trimming stripped 2 bases from V and 8 bases from J, with 7 bases between. The CDR3 is CASSQQGYSPLHF. The DNA of the CDR3 is TGTGCCAGCAGCCAACAGGGATATTCACCCCTCCACTTT.

The chain links TRBV24-1 to TRBJ2-2; D gene uncertain. Trimming pared 7 bases from V and 1 base from J, leaving 9 bases between. CDR1 and CDR2 (germline): KGHDR, SFDVKD. CDR3 length equals 14 residues. The CDR3 DNA is TGTGCCACCAGCAGGTTGGGGAACACCGGGGAGCTGTTTTTT. Residues: CATSRLGNTGELFF.

This clone was detected only once. This rearrangement joins TRBV27 to TRBJ1-2; D unclear. With 0 bases removed from V and 0 bases from J, the gap between germline ends came to 8 bases. The CDR3 is 15 amino acids. Looked up from germline, CDR1 is MNHEY and CDR2 is SMNVEV (reference sequence). The CDR3 DNA sequence: TGTGCCAGCAGTTTATCCGAGCTTTCTAACTATGGCTACACCTTC. Translating gives CASSLSELSNYGYTF.

The chain couples TRBV13 to TRBJ2-7, with 9 bases matching TRBD1. The CDR3 loop spans 13 amino acids. With 6 bases clipped from V and 3 bases from J, the junction kept 3 bases outside the gene matches. The germline CDR1 and CDR2 sequences are PRHDT and FYEKMQ (reference sequence). The CDR3 DNA sequence: TGTGCCAGCAGACAGGGGGCGGGCTACGAGCAGTACTTC. Translation gives CASRQGAGYEQYF.

V gene TRBV12-3 or TRBV12-4 combines with J gene TRBJ2-7; a possible D gene is TRBD2 (5 bases). V dropped 5 bases and J dropped 2 bases, with 10 bases sitting between them. This CDR3 is built from 13 residues. This CDR3 is CASSLRGTYEQYF. CDR3 bases: TGTGCCAGCAGTCTTCGGGGAACCTACGAGCAGTACTTC.

V is TRBV4-1 and J is TRBJ2-3; 14 nucleotides match TRBD2. This CDR3 spans 15 amino acids. Germline loops: CDR1 MGHRA, CDR2 YSYEKL. The junction had 2 bases not matched to a gene; V was cut back by 5 bases and J by 4 bases. The CDR3 here is CASSWGLAGADTQYF. DNA of the CDR3: TGCGCCAGCAGCTGGGGACTAGCGGGAGCAGATACGCAGTATTTT.

This rearrangement joins TRBV12-5 to TRBJ1-1, with 9 bases matching TRBD1. V gave up 6 bases and J gave up 4 bases; unmatched junction bases: 6. The CDR3 loop spans 14 amino acids. Germline CDR1 LGHNT, CDR2 FRNRAP. In DNA form, the CDR3 reads TGTGCTAGTGGCAACACGGGACAGGGCACTGAAGCTTTCTTT. Residues: CASGNTGQGTEAFF.

The CDR3 region is CASRNKGGEKSNQPQHF. The CDR3 DNA sequence: TGTGCCAGCAGGAACAAGGGGGGGGAGAAAAGCAATCAGCCCCAGCATTTT. This chain uses TRBV21-1 with TRBJ1-5. TRBV21-1 is tagged as a pseudogene. The CDR3 loop spans 17 amino acids.

The gene calls are TRBV5-1 and TRBJ1-5, with D possibly being TRBD1 (5 bases). CDR3 size: 14 residues. The V end was cut by 4 bases, the J end by 4 bases, with 12 bases between. Germline values: CDR1 SGHRS, CDR2 YFSETQ. The CDR3 coding sequence is TGCGCCAGCAGCCCGGGACTTGGAAATCAGCCCCAGCATTTT. It is translated as CASSPGLGNQPQHF.

The V gene is TRBV18, the J gene TRBJ2-7, with D perhaps matching TRBD2 (5 bases). Germline V gene lookup returns CDR1 KGHSH and CDR2 LQKENI. There are 13 residues in the CDR3. V dropped 3 bases and J dropped 0 bases, with 6 bases sitting between them. The CDR3 DNA reads TGTGCCAGCTCACCGGACTTCTCCTACGAGCAGTACTTC. Translation: CASSPDFSYEQYF.

This clone was observed once. The chain employs TRBV13 and TRBJ2-3, with 12 bases that match TRBD2. Losses at the gene ends were 2 bases for V and 0 bases for J; bases not matched to a gene: 9. Germline V gene data show CDR1 as PRHDT and CDR2 as FYEKMQ (reference sequence). The CDR3 has 19 residues. The CDR3 loop is CASSLPWTSGVSSTDTQYF. CDR3 nucleotides: TGTGCCAGCAGCTTACCTTGGACTAGCGGGGTATCTAGCACAGATACGCAGTATTTT. Full variable domain (outside the CDR3, taken from reference TRBV13 and TRBJ2-3): AAGVIQSPRHLIKEKRETATLKCYPIPRHDTVYWYQQGPGQDPQFLISFYEKMQSDKGSIPDRFSAQQFSDYHSELNMSSLELGDSALYFCASSLPWTSGVSSTDTQYFGPGTRLTVL.

CDR3 region: CSAERQTNTEAFF. CDR3 DNA: TGCAGCGCTGAGAGACAGACGAACACTGAAGCTTTCTTT. The chain uses TRBV29-1 and TRBJ1-1; possibly TRBD1 for D (5 bases). CDR3 length: 13 residues. V was cut by 7 bases and J by 1 base, with 13 bases left in between. The germline CDR1 and CDR2 sequences are SQVTM and ANQGSEA.

V gene TRBV6-5 combines with J gene TRBJ1-1, with D perhaps TRBD1 (6 bases). The CDR3 sequence is 14 residues long. Germline V gene sequence: CDR1 MNHEY, CDR2 SVGAGI. Trimming removed 4 bases at V and 4 bases at J, with 13 bases between. The CDR3 here is CASSLYRDRTEAFF. CDR3 in DNA: TGTGCCAGCAGTTTGTACAGGGATCGCACTGAAGCTTTCTTT.

This sequence joins TRBV19 and TRBJ1-5; D uncertain. Trimming cost V 7 bases and J 7 bases, with 20 bases left between them. CDR1 and CDR2 from the germline V gene are LNHDA and SQIVND (reference sequence). The CDR3 runs to 15 residues. CDR3: CASTYDPGIRQPQHF. The CDR3 DNA is TGTGCCAGTACCTATGATCCGGGGATACGGCAGCCCCAGCATTTT.

The chain employs TRBV2 and TRBJ1-4; TRBD1 agrees at 9 bases. J lost 4 bases, V lost 6 bases, and 6 bases had no gene match. The CDR3 is made up of 15 amino acids. CDR1 and CDR2 from the germline V gene are SNHLY and FYNNEI. The CDR3 region is CASSRSGQGNEKLFF. CDR3 sequence (DNA): TGTGCCAGCAGCCGCTCGGGACAGGGTAATGAAAAACTGTTTTTT.

The chain couples TRBV28 to TRBJ1-2, with TRBD1 matching 7 bases. V shed 5 bases and J 4 bases; nucleotides not matched to a gene: 16. From germline, CDR1 is MDHEN and CDR2 SYDVKM. The CDR3 extends over 17 amino acids. CDR3 DNA sequence: TGTGCCAGCAGTCCACTTATAGTCGGAGGGGGCATCTATGGCTACACCTTC. Protein product: CASSPLIVGGGIYGYTF.